The 5 T cell receptor beta chains given below trace back to one sample, sequenced in a study of CD8 T cells in ankylosing spondylitis. Study observations and caveats: Characteristic, it appeared, of ankylosing spondylitis blood was a TCR beta motif of eight or nine highly homologous variants.

TCRdb reprocessed the 5' RACE reads with MiXCR, giving one entry per CDR3 protein. Altogether hundreds of thousands of distinct CDR3 sequences are present, about 11% being singletons, with the ten largest covering 0.51%. The antigens of these receptors remain unknown. The specimen sequenced was blood, either unsorted or a sorted T cell fraction (not recorded which). Every receptor here comes from a male donor with ankylosing spondylitis.

This clonotype was found a few times. This rearrangement joins TRBV27 to TRBJ1-1; maybe TRBD1 (5 bases). The germline V gene encodes CDR1 MNHEY and CDR2 SMNVEV (reference sequence). The CDR3 spans 15 residues. V was shortened by 0 bases and J by 3 bases, with 11 bases between the two germline ends. The CDR3 here is CASSLSTVFDTEAFF. DNA for the CDR3: TGTGCCAGCAGTTTATCGACAGTTTTTGACACTGAAGCTTTCTTT.

CDR3: CASSQERANYGYTF. The DNA of the CDR3 is TGCGCCAGCAGCCAAGAGAGGGCTAACTATGGCTACACCTTC. The gene calls are TRBV4-3 and TRBJ1-2; D remains unclear. V was cut by 0 bases and J by 0 bases, with 5 bases left in between. The germline CDR1 and CDR2 sequences are LGHNA and YSLEER. The CDR3 is made up of 14 amino acids.

This clonotype has a count of ten or more. This chain connects TRBV10-3 to TRBJ2-7; D ambiguous. From germline, CDR1 is ENHRY and CDR2 SYGVKD. This CDR3 is 16 amino acids long. V shed 0 bases and J shed 2 bases, with 14 bases lying between them. CDR3 region: CAISESRTDLAYEQYF. The CDR3 DNA follows: TGTGCCATCAGTGAGTCGAGGACGGACCTTGCCTACGAGCAGTACTTC.

The J gene is TRBJ2-2, the V gene TRBV6-5; D unresolved. In germline, CDR1 is MNHEY, CDR2 SVGAGI. There are 18 residues in the CDR3. Trimming took off 2 bases at V and 0 bases at J, with 16 bases between the two ends. Here the CDR3 DNA reads TGTGCCAGCAGTTACAAACCGCTGTCCAGCGCGAACACCGGGGAGCTGTTTTTT. Amino acid sequence: CASSYKPLSSANTGELFF.

The V gene is TRBV20-1, the J gene TRBJ2-7, with a weak D call TRBD2 (6 bases). This CDR3 has 12 amino acids. Germline V lookup: CDR1 DFQATT, CDR2 SNEGSKA (reference sequence). Trimming took 3 bases from V and 6 from J, leaving 12 bases between them. The CDR3 reads CSAREGRGEQYF. In DNA, the CDR3 is TGCAGTGCTAGGGAGGGTAGAGGCGAGCAGTACTTC.